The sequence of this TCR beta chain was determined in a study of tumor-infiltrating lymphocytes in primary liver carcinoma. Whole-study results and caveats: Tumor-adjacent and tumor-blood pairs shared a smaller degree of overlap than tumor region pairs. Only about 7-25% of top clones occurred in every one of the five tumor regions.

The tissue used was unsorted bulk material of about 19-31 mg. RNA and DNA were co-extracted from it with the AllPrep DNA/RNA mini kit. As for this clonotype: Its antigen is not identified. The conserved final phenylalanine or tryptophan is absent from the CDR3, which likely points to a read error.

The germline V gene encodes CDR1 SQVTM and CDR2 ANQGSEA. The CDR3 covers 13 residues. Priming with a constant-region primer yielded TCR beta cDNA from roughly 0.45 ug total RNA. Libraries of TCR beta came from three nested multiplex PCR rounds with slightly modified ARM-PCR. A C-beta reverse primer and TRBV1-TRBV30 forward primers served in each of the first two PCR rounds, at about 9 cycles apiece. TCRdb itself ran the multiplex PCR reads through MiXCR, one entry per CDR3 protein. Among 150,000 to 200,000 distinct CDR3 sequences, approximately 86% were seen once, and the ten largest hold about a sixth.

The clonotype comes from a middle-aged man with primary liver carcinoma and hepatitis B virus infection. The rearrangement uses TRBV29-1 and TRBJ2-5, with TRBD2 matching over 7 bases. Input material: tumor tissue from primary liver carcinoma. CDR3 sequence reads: CSVDTSGGDTQYV. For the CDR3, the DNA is TGTAGCGTTGACACATCTGGGGGGGACACCCAGTACGTC.